This T cell receptor beta chain was recorded in a study of T cells in Graves' hyperthyroidism and ophthalmopathy. Researchers barred patients who had uncontrolled infection, other autoimmune disease, pregnancy or lactation. Clinical symptoms, serum thyroxine, TRAb, thyroid ultrasound and orbital computed tomography informed diagnoses. Using less than 12 ml of fresh peripheral blood, PBMCs were prepared. Germline loops: CDR1 SNHLY, CDR2 FYNNEI. The ends were cut back, 3 bases at V and 4 bases at J, with 10 bases in the middle. This CDR3 comprises 13 residues. The CDR3 regions of TCR beta were amplified from RNA transcripts. The primer set for the first-round RT-PCR of the TCR CDR3 was HTBI. TCRdb re-called the multiplex PCR reads through MiXCR, storing one row per CDR3 protein. The data contain around 500,000 distinct CDR3 sequences, roughly 14% of them singletons. This clonotype was observed many times.

The sequencing input was blood. This clonotype was obtained from a woman younger than 30 with Graves' hyperthyroidism. The chain is built from TRBV2 and TRBJ2-7; D possibly corresponds to TRBD1 (6 bases). The CDR3 DNA follows: TGTGCCAGCAGTGAGCAGGGGTTATACGAGCAGTACTTC. Protein product: CASSEQGLYEQYF. Using reference TRBV2 and TRBJ2-7 for the parts outside the CDR3, the full variable domain is EPEVTQTPSHQVTQMGQEVILRCVPISNHLYFYWYRQILGQKVEFLVSFYNNEISEKSEIFDDQFSVERPDGSNFTLKIRSTKLEDSAMYFCASSEQGLYEQYFGPGTRLTVT.